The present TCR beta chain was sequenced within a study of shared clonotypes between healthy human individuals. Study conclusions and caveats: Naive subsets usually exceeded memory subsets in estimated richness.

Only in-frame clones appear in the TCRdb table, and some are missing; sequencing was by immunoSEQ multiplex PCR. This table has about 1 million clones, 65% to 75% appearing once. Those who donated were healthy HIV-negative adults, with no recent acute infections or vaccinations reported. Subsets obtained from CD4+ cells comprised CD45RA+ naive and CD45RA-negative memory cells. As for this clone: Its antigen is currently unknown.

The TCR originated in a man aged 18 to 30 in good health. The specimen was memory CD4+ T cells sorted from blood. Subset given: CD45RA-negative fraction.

CDR3 protein: CASSPGQGLTDTQYF. The CDR3 DNA follows: TGCGCCAGCAGCCCCGGACAGGGCCTCACAGATACGCAGTATTTT. The rearrangement links TRBV5-1 to TRBJ2-3; 8 positions agree with TRBD1. The CDR3 spans 15 residues. J lost 2 bases, V lost 4 bases, and 6 bases had no gene match. Germline-derived CDR1 and CDR2 are SGHRS and YFSETQ.